Sequencing of this T cell receptor (beta chain) was carried out in a study of human T cells and chemical hapten exposure. Turning to the study itself: Upper inner arm skin measuring about 2 cm by about 2 cm received 2% DPC for sensitization. Patients were given diphenylcyclopropenone on the scalp weekly across the roughly 24-week study. Study-wide results and limits: Expanded TCRs created a significantly greater count of big CDR3 similarity clusters than controls did. After DPC sensitization, TCRs above 1 in 1000 frequency showed no change.

A single record per CDR3 protein comes from TCRdb applying MiXCR to the RACE reads. The table has fewer than 50,000 distinct CDR3 sequences, about 4.2% seen once. The CDR3 consists of 13 residues. The germline gives CDR1 SQVTM, CDR2 ANQGSEA. Trimming removed 7 bases from V and 8 bases from J, with 18 bases in between. Time point described: patch test 1, 2 weeks after DPC sensitization. Indicated treatment: therapeutic diphenylcyclopropenone sensitization with weekly scalp DPC. Sequencing started from total RNA isolated from unfractionated whole blood. This clonotype was recorded many times. Antigen unknown.

This material consisted of whole blood, taken in connection with sensitization to the hapten diphenylcyclopropenone (DPC). The V call is TRBV29-1, the J call TRBJ2-1; perhaps TRBD2 as D (7 bases). This receptor was identified in a man aged 50 to 59 with alopecia areata. Some clones in this sample may be carry-over from other donors' samples. CDR3 sequence (DNA): TGCAGCGGGGGGGGCGGGAGCATCGATGAGCAGTTCTTC. It codes for CSGGGGSIDEQFF.